This entry lists 31 T cell receptor beta chains sequenced from one sample in a study of blood T cell repertoires in COVID-19. Sequencing was performed with immunoSEQ multiplex PCR; in TCRdb, only in-frame clones are kept and a portion is missing. The table has roughly 100,000 clones, 78% seen once. Input material: peripheral blood. These TCRs come from a man between 60 and 75 years old with active or convalescent COVID-19.

This chain links TRBV7-3 with TRBJ2-3, with 7 bases fitting TRBD2. This CDR3 contains 15 residues. V lost 3 bases to trimming and J lost 0 bases; unmatched junction nucleotides: 3. Looked up from germline, CDR1 is SGHTA and CDR2 is FQGTGA. In nucleotides, the CDR3 is TGTGCCAGCAGCTTCCTAGCGGCAAGCACAGATACGCAGTATTTT. This gives the protein CASSFLAASTDTQYF.

This clone has a handful of counts. The chain joins TRBV3-1 (or the pseudogene TRBV3-2) to TRBJ2-2; a possible D gene is TRBD2 (5 bases). The V end was cut by 3 bases, the J end by 1 base, with 9 bases between. The CDR3 consists of 15 residues. Germline values: CDR1 LGHDT, CDR2 YNNKEL (reference sequence). The CDR3 bases are TGTGCCAGCAGCCATCACGGGAAGAACACCGGGGAGCTGTTTTTT. Translating it yields CASSHHGKNTGELFF.

The chain is built from TRBV2 and TRBJ2-5; possibly TRBD1 for D (5 bases). The CDR3 contains 14 residues. The ends were cut back, 8 bases at V and 4 bases at J, with 17 bases in the middle. Germline V lookup: CDR1 SNHLY, CDR2 FYNNEI. The CDR3 DNA follows: TGTGCCAGCGCGATTGGTTGGCAGGGAGAGACCCAGTACTTC. Amino acids: CASAIGWQGETQYF.

The rearrangement joins TRBV5-4 to TRBJ2-5; 12 nucleotides align to TRBD1. Germline loops: CDR1 SGHNT, CDR2 YYREEE (reference sequence). This CDR3 contains 16 residues. Trimming removed 0 bases from V and 4 bases from J; junction bases left unmatched: 4. CDR3 sequence (DNA): TGTGCCAGCAGCTTGGCCGGGACAGGGGGCCTAGAGACCCAGTACTTC. Translation: CASSLAGTGGLETQYF. The full variable domain, rest sourced from reference TRBV5-4 and TRBJ2-5, is ETGVTQSPTHLIKTRGQQVTLRCSSQSGHNTVSWYQQALGQGPQFIFQYYREEENGRGNFPPRFSGLQFPNYSSELNVNALELDDSALYLCASSLAGTGGLETQYFGPGTRLLVL.

V gene TRBV5-1 combines with J gene TRBJ1-4; no clear D. Between the trimmed V and J ends, which lost 4 bases and 6 bases, there was a span of 10 bases. Germline CDR1 reads SGHRS; CDR2 reads YFSETQ. This CDR3 is built from 13 residues. The CDR3 DNA reads as TGCGCCAGCAGCGTGGACGGGGATGAAAAACTGTTTTTT. Its protein is CASSVDGDEKLFF.

The chain couples TRBV7-3 to TRBJ2-5, with D possibly TRBD1 on 7 matching bases. CDR3 size: 14 residues. Trimming cost V 5 bases and J 9 bases, with 19 bases left between them. Germline V CDR1 and CDR2: SGHTA, FQGTGA. CDR3 nucleotide sequence: TGTGCCAGCAGCACCTCGGGGACTCAGGGGGCCCAGTACTTC. This encodes CASSTSGTQGAQYF.

This clone was counted only a few times. The chain carries TRBV2 and TRBJ1-2; D is unclear. Trimming removed 6 bases at V and 4 bases at J, with 9 bases between. There are 12 residues in the CDR3. The germline CDR1 and CDR2 sequences are SNHLY and FYNNEI. The CDR3 bases are TGTGCCAGCAGCTCCCTCCTCTATGGCTACACCTTC. It encodes CASSSLLYGYTF.

The V gene is TRBV7-2, the J gene TRBJ1-4; D call uncertain. Trimming took 5 bases from V and 5 from J, leaving 15 bases between them. The germline gives CDR1 SGHTA, CDR2 FQGNSA. This CDR3 comprises 15 residues. This CDR3 reads CASSVSGRENEKLFF. The CDR3 nucleotides read TGTGCCAGCAGCGTTTCTGGTAGGGAGAATGAAAAACTGTTTTTT.

The chain employs TRBV9 and TRBJ2-3, with D possibly matching TRBD2 (5 bases). V was trimmed by 3 bases and J by 3 bases, leaving 14 bases between them. CDR3 length: 15 residues. Germline V CDR1 and CDR2: SGDLS, YYNGEE. The CDR3 nucleotides read TGTGCCAGCAGCGGGACCTCCTGGAGGACAGATACGCAGTATTTT. Its protein product is CASSGTSWRTDTQYF.

CDR3 in amino acids: CASSPAARGHQPQHF. The CDR3 DNA sequence: TGCGCCAGCAGCCCGGCCGCCAGGGGGCATCAGCCCCAGCATTTT. V usage is TRBV4-1 and J usage is TRBJ1-5, with 8 bases aligning to TRBD1. There are 15 residues in the CDR3. V gave up 4 bases and J gave up 5 bases; unmatched junction bases: 7. Germline lookup yields CDR1 MGHRA and CDR2 YSYEKL.

Regarding this clone: Other nucleotide sequences from this sample produce the same CDR3. This chain connects TRBV5-1 to TRBJ1-4; D perhaps matches TRBD1 (6 bases). CDR1 SGHRS and CDR2 YFSETQ come from the germline V gene. V lost 0 bases and J 0 bases, leaving 9 bases between the germline ends. This CDR3 region has 16 residues. CDR3 protein: CASSLGNRATNEKLFF. In DNA, the CDR3 is TGCGCCAGCAGCTTGGGAAACAGGGCAACTAATGAAAAACTGTTTTTT.

This clone has a handful of counts. The chain joins TRBV5-1 to TRBJ2-1, with 9 bases that match TRBD2. This CDR3 is 15 amino acids long. After removal of 0 bases from V and 6 bases from J, the junction contained 4 bases not matched to a gene. The V gene's germline CDR1 is SGHRS and CDR2 YFSETQ. DNA of the CDR3: TGCGCCAGCAGCTTGGGAGCGGGAGGATCCAATGAGCAGTTCTTC. This codes for CASSLGAGGSNEQFF. Based on the CDR3 plus reference TRBV5-1 and TRBJ2-1, the full variable domain is KAGVTQTPRYLIKTRGQQVTLSCSPISGHRSVSWYQQTPGQGLQFLFEYFSETQRNKGNFPGRFSGRQFSNSRSEMNVSTLELGDSALYLCASSLGAGGSNEQFFGPGTRLTVL.

The gene calls are TRBV18 and TRBJ2-3, with 7 bases aligning to TRBD1. Trimming cost V 7 bases and J 4 bases; bases outside gene matches: 5. The CDR3 is 13 amino acids. Germline lookup yields CDR1 KGHSH and CDR2 LQKENI. The CDR3 DNA follows: TGTGCCAGCTACAACAGGGGCCCAGATACGCAGTATTTT. Amino acids: CASYNRGPDTQYF.

The chain is built from TRBV20-1 and TRBJ1-2, with D possibly matching TRBD1 (6 bases). CDR1 and CDR2 from the germline V gene are DFQATT and SNEGSKA (reference sequence). The CDR3 totals 11 residues. Trimming left V 0 bases short and J 10 bases short, with 9 bases between. The chain's CDR3 is CSARDDRTYTF. The CDR3 DNA reads TGCAGTGCTAGAGACGACAGGACCTACACCTTC.

This clone has ten or more counts. This chain joins TRBV2 and TRBJ1-2; D ambiguous. The V gene lost 4 bases and the J gene lost 6 bases, with 12 bases spanning the gap. CDR3 length: 13 residues. Per the germline V gene, CDR1 is SNHLY and CDR2 is FYNNEI. For the CDR3, the DNA is TGTGCCAGCAGTGGATACGGGTTTAATGGCTACACCTTC. Translated, it gives CASSGYGFNGYTF.

J is TRBJ2-1 and V is TRBV7-9, with 11 bases fitting TRBD2. The CDR3 loop spans 16 amino acids. Germline-derived CDR1 and CDR2 are SEHNR and FQNEAQ (reference sequence). With 4 bases clipped from V and 6 bases from J, the junction kept 8 bases outside the gene matches. CDR3 in amino acids: CASSSRGTSGLNEQFF. In DNA, the CDR3 is TGTGCCAGCAGCTCAAGGGGGACTAGCGGTCTCAATGAGCAGTTCTTC.

This clone was recorded at least ten times. The chain combines TRBV28 with TRBJ1-5; D not certain. V dropped 3 bases and J dropped 1 base, with 4 bases sitting between them. CDR3 length: 13 amino acids. Germline-derived CDR1 and CDR2 are MDHEN and SYDVKM. The CDR3 here is CASSFSSNQPQHF. DNA for the CDR3: TGTGCCAGCAGTTTTTCAAGCAATCAGCCCCAGCATTTT.

The V call is TRBV30, the J call TRBJ1-5; a weak D match, TRBD1 (6 bases). Trimming took off 2 bases at V and 2 bases at J, with 7 bases between the two ends. The CDR3 spans 13 residues. Per the germline V gene, CDR1 is GTSNPN and CDR2 is SVGIG (reference sequence). CDR3 coding DNA: TGTGCCTGGAGTCGACAGGGCAATCAGCCCCAGCATTTT. This encodes CAWSRQGNQPQHF.

The chain links TRBV2 to TRBJ1-2; TRBD1 aligns across 8 bases. V lost 6 bases and J lost 2; bases outside the gene matches: 5. The CDR3 loop spans 14 amino acids. Germline V gene data show CDR1 as SNHLY and CDR2 as FYNNEI. Here the CDR3 reads CASRRQGMNYGYTF. CDR3 nucleotide sequence: TGTGCCAGCAGACGACAGGGGATGAACTATGGCTACACCTTC.

The chain has TRBV11-2 and TRBJ1-2; D perhaps matches TRBD1 (5 bases). CDR1 and CDR2 from the germline V gene are SGHAT and FQNNGV. CDR3 length equals 15 residues. Between the trimmed V and J ends, which lost 1 base and 7 bases, there was a span of 16 bases. Here the CDR3 reads CASSLARQGISGYTF. In DNA form, the CDR3 reads TGTGCCAGCAGCTTAGCTAGGCAGGGCATTAGTGGCTACACCTTC.

The chain recombines TRBV7-9 with TRBJ2-7; 8 bases line up with TRBD2. In germline, CDR1 is SEHNR, CDR2 FQNEAQ (reference sequence). Germline trimming cut 5 bases from V and 5 bases from J; bases unmatched to any gene: 8. The CDR3 has 14 amino acids. CDR3 sequence reads: CASSPPGGTHEQYF. DNA of the CDR3: TGTGCCAGCAGCCCGCCGGGAGGGACCCACGAGCAGTACTTC.

V and J are TRBV5-1 and TRBJ2-3; a weak D match, TRBD2 (6 bases). V dropped 0 bases and J dropped 5 bases, with 13 bases sitting between them. The CDR3 is made up of 15 amino acids. Germline CDR1 SGHRS, CDR2 YFSETQ. The DNA of the CDR3 is TGCGCCAGCAGCTTGGCCCGCGGGAATCGAGATACGCAGTATTTT. This sequence encodes CASSLARGNRDTQYF.

The chain is built from TRBV5-4 and TRBJ2-3, with 8 bases that match TRBD2. This CDR3 region has 16 residues. The ends lost 4 bases at V and 4 bases at J; junction bases unmatched: 11. Germline V gene sequence: CDR1 SGHNT, CDR2 YYREEE (reference sequence). The CDR3 coding sequence is TGTGCCAGCAGCAACCCGGGGGTAGCGGGGCCAGATACGCAGTATTTT. It yields the protein CASSNPGVAGPDTQYF.

The chain is built from TRBV7-9 and TRBJ2-1, with 8 bases that match TRBD2. Trimming took 7 bases from V and 5 from J; bases not matched to a gene: 10. Germline V gene data show CDR1 as SEHNR and CDR2 as FQNEAQ (reference sequence). The CDR3 runs 15 residues. The CDR3 sequence is CASNRGGLRNNEQFF. DNA of the CDR3: TGTGCCAGCAACCGGGGGGGACTGAGAAACAATGAGCAGTTCTTC. Supplemented by reference TRBV7-9 and TRBJ2-1, the full variable domain reads DTGVSQNPRHKITKRGQNVTFRCDPISEHNRLYWYRQTLGQGPEFLTYFQNEAQLEKSRLLSDRFSAERPKGSFSTLEIQRTEQGDSAMYLCASNRGGLRNNEQFFGPGTRLTVL.

J is TRBJ1-1 and V is TRBV7-9; D uncertain. The CDR3 length is 13 residues. Germline V gene sequence: CDR1 SEHNR, CDR2 FQNEAQ (reference sequence). The V and J ends lost 5 bases and 0 bases respectively, with 7 bases between them. In nucleotides, the CDR3 is TGTGCCAGCAGCCAGTCAGTGAACACTGAAGCTTTCTTT. This sequence encodes CASSQSVNTEAFF. The whole variable domain, remainder taken from reference TRBV7-9 and TRBJ1-1, is DTGVSQNPRHKITKRGQNVTFRCDPISEHNRLYWYRQTLGQGPEFLTYFQNEAQLEKSRLLSDRFSAERPKGSFSTLEIQRTEQGDSAMYLCASSQSVNTEAFFGQGTRLTVV.

This rearrangement joins TRBV27 to TRBJ1-3; D is perhaps TRBD1 (5 bases). CDR1 MNHEY and CDR2 SMNVEV come from the germline V gene (reference sequence). V lost 2 bases, J lost 0 bases, and 8 bases lay in between. CDR3 length: 15 residues. The CDR3 nucleotides read TGTGCCAGCAGTTTAGTTGGGGCCTCTGGAAACACCATATATTTT. Protein product: CASSLVGASGNTIYF.

This chain joins TRBV9 and TRBJ1-2; a weak D match, TRBD1 (6 bases). The V gene's germline CDR1 is SGDLS and CDR2 YYNGEE. The CDR3 covers 13 residues. Trimming shortened V by 5 bases and J by 2 bases, and 10 bases separated the two germline ends. CDR3 sequence: CASSVDSNYGYTF. The CDR3 DNA is TGTGCCAGCAGTGTGGACAGCAACTATGGCTACACCTTC.

V and J are TRBV11-2 and TRBJ1-3; tentative D call: TRBD1 (6 bases). CDR1 and CDR2 (germline): SGHAT, FQNNGV. Trimming took 8 bases from V and 8 from J, leaving 19 bases between them. The CDR3 loop spans 14 amino acids. The CDR3 loop reads CASSTAQGVDTIYF. CDR3 bases: TGTGCCAGCTCGACGGCACAGGGAGTAGACACCATATATTTT. The full variable domain, its missing parts supplied by reference TRBV11-2 and TRBJ1-3, is EAGVAQSPRYKIIEKRQSVAFWCNPISGHATLYWYQQILGQGPKLLIQFQNNGVVDDSQLPKDRFSAERLKGVDSTLKIQPAKLEDSAVYLCASSTAQGVDTIYFGEGSWLTVV.

This chain uses TRBV18 with TRBJ2-7, with a possible D match to TRBD2 (5 bases). CDR3 size: 15 residues. V was clipped by 1 base and J by 0 bases, with 10 bases between them. CDR1 and CDR2 (germline): KGHSH, LQKENI. CDR3 sequence reads: CASSPRGPSSYEQYF. CDR3 nucleotides: TGTGCCAGCTCACCACGAGGGCCAAGCTCCTACGAGCAGTACTTC.

This rearrangement joins TRBV5-5 to TRBJ2-3; the D gene is possibly TRBD2 (6 bases). V lost 2 bases, J lost 3 bases, and 10 bases lay in between. Germline V gives CDR1 SGHKS, CDR2 YYEKEE (reference sequence). This CDR3 has 14 residues. CDR3 loop: CASSFSGRTDTQYF. The CDR3 region has the DNA TGTGCCAGCAGCTTCTCGGGGAGGACAGATACGCAGTATTTT.

Remarks on this clone: The same CDR3 arises from other DNA sequences in this sample as well. The gene calls are TRBV5-1 and TRBJ2-5; 15 bases map to TRBD2. With V trimmed by 3 bases and J by 4 bases, 1 base remained unmatched. CDR3 length equals 15 residues. CDR1 and CDR2 (germline): SGHRS, YFSETQ. In DNA, the CDR3 is TGCGCCAGCAGCTCGGGACTAGCGGGAGGAGAGACCCAGTACTTC. Translated: CASSSGLAGGETQYF.